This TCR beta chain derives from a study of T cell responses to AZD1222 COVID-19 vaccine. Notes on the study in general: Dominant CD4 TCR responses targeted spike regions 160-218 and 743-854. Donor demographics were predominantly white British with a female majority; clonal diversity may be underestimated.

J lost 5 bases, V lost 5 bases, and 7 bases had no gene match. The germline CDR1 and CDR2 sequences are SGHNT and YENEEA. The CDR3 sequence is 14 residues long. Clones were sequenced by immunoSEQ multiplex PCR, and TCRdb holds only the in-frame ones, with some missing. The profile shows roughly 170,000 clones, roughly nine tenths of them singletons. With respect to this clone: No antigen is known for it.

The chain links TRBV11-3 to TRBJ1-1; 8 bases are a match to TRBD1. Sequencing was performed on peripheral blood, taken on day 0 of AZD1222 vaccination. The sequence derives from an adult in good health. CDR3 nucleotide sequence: TGTGCCAGCAGCATCGGGACAGGCGGAACTGAAGCTTTCTTT. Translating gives CASSIGTGGTEAFF.